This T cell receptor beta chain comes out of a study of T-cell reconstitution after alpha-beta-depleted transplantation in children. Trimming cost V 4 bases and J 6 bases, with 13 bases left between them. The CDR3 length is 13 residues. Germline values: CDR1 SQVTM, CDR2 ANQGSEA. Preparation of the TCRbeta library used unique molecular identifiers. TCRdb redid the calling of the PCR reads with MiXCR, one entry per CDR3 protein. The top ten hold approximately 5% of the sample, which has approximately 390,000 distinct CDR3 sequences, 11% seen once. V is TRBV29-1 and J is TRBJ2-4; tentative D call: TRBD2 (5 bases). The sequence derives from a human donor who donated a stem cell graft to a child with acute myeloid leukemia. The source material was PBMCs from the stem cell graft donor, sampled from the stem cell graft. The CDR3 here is CSVGLSSGNIQYF. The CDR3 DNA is TGCAGCGTTGGGTTGAGCAGCGGAAACATTCAGTACTTC.